Presented here are 30 T cell receptor beta chains from one specimen sequenced in a study of spatial heterogeneity in lung cancer. Study-level findings and limits: For expanded intratumoral alpha and beta TCRs, counts tracked tumor mutation counts.

Time point here: sample taken at primary tumor resection. Their recognized antigens are unknown. Via MiXCR, TCRdb re-called the 5' RACE reads, giving one row per CDR3 protein. The repertoire consists of 9,500 to 11,000 distinct CDR3 sequences, with more than 7% occurring once and the leading ten covering 20% to 25%. The sample here was lung tumor tissue, taken at surgery. The receptors originated from a female donor with early-stage non-small cell lung cancer.

This clonotype was counted many times. For a library built for alpha chains, this beta chain is a stray read; little rests on its size. The chain employs TRBV20-1 and TRBJ2-3; unclear D gene. The V and J ends lost 1 base and 0 bases respectively, with 11 bases between them. The germline gives CDR1 DFQATT, CDR2 SNEGSKA (reference sequence). This CDR3 comprises 15 residues. The CDR3 loop is CSARVRPPSTDTQYF. CDR3 nucleotide sequence: TGCAGTGCTAGAGTCAGACCCCCGAGCACAGATACGCAGTATTTT.

In its sample, this clonotype was seen many times. Within a library made for alpha chains, this beta chain is off target, and its count is uninformative. The chain joins TRBV12-5 to TRBJ2-1, with D perhaps TRBD1 or TRBD2 (6 bases each). The germline gives CDR1 LGHNT, CDR2 FRNRAP. V was shortened by 5 bases and J by 6 bases, with 17 bases between the two germline ends. CDR3 length: 15 residues. The CDR3 DNA sequence: TGTGCTAGTGGTCTGACGGGGGCTCTGGGCAATGAGCAGTTCTTC. Its protein product is CASGLTGALGNEQFF. Full variable domain (rest looked up from reference TRBV12-5 and TRBJ2-1): DARVTQTPRHKVTEMGQEVTMRCQPILGHNTVFWYRQTMMQGLELLAYFRNRAPLDDSGMPKDRFSAEMPDATLATLKIQPSEPRDSAVYFCASGLTGALGNEQFFGPGTRLTVL.

This clonotype has just a few counts. The library was designed around alpha chains, so this beta chain is a stray read whose abundance carries little weight. The V call is TRBV6-1, the J call TRBJ1-1; D is undetermined. Trimming took 2 bases from V and 5 from J, leaving 6 bases between them. Germline assignment: CDR1 MNHNS and CDR2 SASEGT. The CDR3 totals 12 residues. The DNA for the CDR3 is TGTGCCAGCAGTGAATCTAGGACTGAAGCTTTCTTT. As protein: CASSESRTEAFF.

At least ten counts were recorded for this clonotype. The library was prepared for alpha chains; this beta chain is a stray read, so its frequency means little. This chain links TRBV6-5 with TRBJ1-6; the D is unclear. This CDR3 is 14 amino acids long. Germline V lookup: CDR1 MNHEY, CDR2 SVGAGI. Trimming took 2 bases from V and 9 from J, leaving 11 bases between them. Written as DNA, the CDR3 is TGTGCCAGCAGTTACCCAAGTCCGGGTTCACCCCTCCACTTT. Translated: CASSYPSPGSPLHF.

Ten or more counts support this clonotype. This beta chain is an unintended read in a library built for alpha chains; its size means little. The chain couples TRBV24-1 to TRBJ2-5, with 8 nucleotides matching TRBD1. CDR3 length: 17 amino acids. The trim removed 3 bases at V and 3 bases at J, leaving 11 bases unmatched. Germline values: CDR1 KGHDR, CDR2 SFDVKD. The CDR3 protein is CATSDLAGQGAEETQYF. As DNA, the CDR3 is TGTGCCACCAGTGATCTAGCCGGGCAGGGGGCCGAAGAGACCCAGTACTTC.

This clonotype was seen ten or more times. This beta chain is a stray read from a library made for alpha chains; its abundance is not meaningful. The gene calls are TRBV20-1 and TRBJ1-4, with D possibly being TRBD1 (6 bases). This CDR3 is 13 amino acids long. Germline CDR1 is DFQATT and CDR2 is SNEGSKA (reference sequence). Trimming removed 6 bases at V and 5 bases at J, with 13 bases between. The CDR3 DNA sequence: TGCAGTGCCAGGACAGACCGAAATGAAAAACTGTTTTTT. This gives the protein CSARTDRNEKLFF.

This clonotype was observed many times. Found in a library prepared for alpha chains, this beta chain is an off-target read, and its abundance has little meaning. The rearrangement uses TRBV5-1 and TRBJ1-2; TRBD1 matches 12 bases. This CDR3 has 17 amino acids. J lost 4 bases, V lost 0 bases, and 7 bases had no gene match. CDR1 is SGHRS and CDR2 is YFSETQ in the germline V gene. The CDR3 DNA reads TGCGCCAGCAGCTTGGAGATATGGGACAGGGGGCCCTATGGCTACACCTTC. Amino acids: CASSLEIWDRGPYGYTF.

The sample holds many counts of this clonotype. This beta chain was picked up by a library intended for alpha chains and is off target, so its count carries little meaning. The chain has TRBV6-6 and TRBJ1-1; weak D call: TRBD1 (6 bases). Trimming stripped 0 bases from V and 4 bases from J, with 12 bases between. Germline V gives CDR1 MNHNY, CDR2 SVGAGI (reference sequence). The CDR3 consists of 15 residues. The CDR3 spells CASSYSTQGGTEAFF. CDR3 sequence (DNA): TGTGCCAGCAGTTACTCGACACAGGGAGGCACTGAAGCTTTCTTT.

The table lists this clonotype with many counts. The size of this beta chain means little, since it is a stray read in a library made for alpha chains. V is TRBV10-3 and J is TRBJ1-1; D unclear. V dropped 2 bases and J dropped 1 base, with 5 bases sitting between them. This CDR3 is built from 13 residues. Looked up from germline, CDR1 is ENHRY and CDR2 is SYGVKD. The CDR3 is CAISEAGNTEAFF. In DNA form, the CDR3 reads TGTGCCATCAGTGAGGCAGGGAACACTGAAGCTTTCTTT.

This clonotype has ten or more counts. Because the library targeted alpha chains, this beta chain is an off-target read whose size means little. The chain has TRBV9 and TRBJ1-4; D is perhaps TRBD1 (5 bases). The CDR3 is made up of 15 amino acids. Trimming removed 0 bases at V and 4 bases at J, with 10 bases between. Germline V gene lookup returns CDR1 SGDLS and CDR2 YYNGEE. CDR3: CASSVGRAINEKLFF. The CDR3 DNA follows: TGTGCCAGCAGCGTAGGCAGGGCCATTAATGAAAAACTGTTTTTT.

By share, this clonotype ranks as medium-sized. This beta chain is a stray read from a library made for alpha chains; its abundance is not meaningful. CDR3: CASSVGTGYAYEQYF. In DNA form, the CDR3 reads TGTGCCAGCAGCGTAGGGACAGGTTATGCCTACGAGCAGTACTTC. The chain couples TRBV9 to TRBJ2-7; TRBD1 matches at 7 bases. Per germline, CDR1 SGDLS and CDR2 YYNGEE. The J segment lost 2 bases and the V segment lost 0 bases, leaving 5 bases of the junction unmatched. This CDR3 comprises 15 residues.

As for this clonotype: This may come from a read error, since a much larger clone is one base off. Given the absence of the conserved phenylalanine or tryptophan at the CDR3 end, a read error is likely. Because the library targeted alpha chains, this beta chain is an off-target read whose size means little. V is TRBV15 and J is TRBJ2-3, with 11 bases matching TRBD2. The CDR3 runs 15 residues. The germline V gene has CDR1 LNHNV and CDR2 YYDKDF (reference sequence). Trimming took 0 bases from V and 8 from J; bases not matched to a gene: 4. CDR3 region: CATSREPGLAATQYY. DNA of the CDR3: TGTGCCACCAGCAGAGAACCGGGACTAGCGGCTACGCAGTATTAT.

There are many counts of this clonotype. Found in a library prepared for alpha chains, this beta chain is an off-target read, and its abundance has little meaning. The J gene is TRBJ1-1, the V gene TRBV12-5; perhaps TRBD1 as D (5 bases). The CDR3 is 18 residues long. Per the germline V gene, CDR1 is LGHNT and CDR2 is FRNRAP. V gave up 5 bases and J gave up 0 bases, with 22 bases separating them. The CDR3 region has the DNA TGTGCTAGTGGTCCTCCTGAGACAGAAGAGGTCCTGAACACTGAAGCTTTCTTT. Residues: CASGPPETEEVLNTEAFF.

In this sample, this clonotype turned up many times. Within a library made for alpha chains, this beta chain is off target, and its count is uninformative. This sequence joins TRBV11-2 and TRBJ2-5; D is perhaps TRBD2 (5 bases). The CDR3 totals 14 residues. Looked up from germline, CDR1 is SGHAT and CDR2 is FQNNGV. V lost 4 bases, J lost 1 base, and 10 bases lay in between. This CDR3 is CASSSTGIQETQYF. CDR3 sequence (DNA): TGTGCCAGCAGCTCTACCGGGATCCAAGAGACCCAGTACTTC. Filled out from reference TRBV11-2 and TRBJ2-5, the complete variable domain reads EAGVAQSPRYKIIEKRQSVAFWCNPISGHATLYWYQQILGQGPKLLIQFQNNGVVDDSQLPKDRFSAERLKGVDSTLKIQPAKLEDSAVYLCASSSTGIQETQYFGPGTRLLVL.

This clonotype was counted many times. Since the library was made to target alpha chains, this beta chain is a stray read and its abundance is not meaningful. The chain carries TRBV9 and TRBJ1-6; D possibly corresponds to TRBD1 (5 bases). Germline loops: CDR1 SGDLS, CDR2 YYNGEE. The CDR3 contains 16 residues. With 4 bases removed from V and 5 bases from J, the gap between germline ends came to 16 bases. As DNA, the CDR3 is TGTGCCAGCAGCCTTGGGGGGGTCGCTGATAATTCACCCCTCCACTTT. Protein sequence: CASSLGGVADNSPLHF. Drawing the rest from reference TRBV9 and TRBJ1-6, the complete variable domain is DSGVTQTPKHLITATGQRVTLRCSPRSGDLSVYWYQQSLDQGLQFLIQYYNGEERAKGNILERFSAQQFPDLHSELNLSSLELGDSALYFCASSLGGVADNSPLHFGNGTRLTVT.

As to this clonotype: Being off target in a library aimed at alpha chains, this beta chain has a size of little meaning. The J gene is TRBJ1-5, the V gene TRBV20-1; 8 nucleotides align to TRBD1. In germline, CDR1 is DFQATT, CDR2 SNEGSKA (reference sequence). V shed 6 bases, J shed 3 bases, and the junction held 10 bases outside the gene matches. This CDR3 contains 15 residues. Here the CDR3 DNA reads TGCAGTGCCCCTGAGACAGGGGACGACAATCAGCCCCAGCATTTT. Its translation is CSAPETGDDNQPQHF.

This clonotype was counted ten times or more. This beta chain lies outside the target of a library built for alpha chains; its clone size means little. The CDR3 DNA is TGTGCCAGCAGCTTAGACATCAGTCAGCCCCAGCATTTT. As protein: CASSLDISQPQHF. V gene TRBV7-3 combines with J gene TRBJ1-5; D unresolved. The CDR3 has 13 residues. Germline assignment: CDR1 SGHTA and CDR2 FQGTGA. The V end lost 2 bases, the J end lost 6 bases, and 8 bases lay between the germline ends.

This clonotype was found many times. Since it is a stray read in a library aimed at alpha chains, this beta chain has a size that is not meaningful. The chain recombines TRBV5-1 with TRBJ2-3; D unclear. The CDR3 sequence is 15 residues long. V was clipped by 4 bases and J by 1 base, with 13 bases between them. Looked up from germline, CDR1 is SGHRS and CDR2 is YFSETQ. Here the CDR3 reads CASSPSLRGTDTQYF. CDR3 sequence (DNA): TGCGCCAGCAGCCCCTCGCTCCGCGGCACAGATACGCAGTATTTT.

This clonotype was recorded at least ten times. This beta chain lies outside the target of a library built for alpha chains; its clone size means little. The V gene is TRBV18, the J gene TRBJ2-1; D may be TRBD1 or TRBD2 (5 bases each). Germline-derived CDR1 and CDR2 are KGHSH and LQKENI. V was cut by 3 bases and J by 11 bases, with 8 bases left in between. CDR3 length: 11 residues. The CDR3 spells CASSPPGQQFF. CDR3 sequence (DNA): TGTGCCAGCTCACCGCCGGGGCAGCAGTTCTTC.

There are many counts of this clonotype. Within a library made for alpha chains, this beta chain is off target, and its count is uninformative. The chain is built from TRBV20-1 and TRBJ2-1; D perhaps matches TRBD2 (6 bases). V shed 6 bases and J shed 9 bases, with 15 bases lying between them. The CDR3 has 12 residues. Germline-derived CDR1 and CDR2 are DFQATT and SNEGSKA (reference sequence). The CDR3, as DNA: TGCAGTGCCAAACCTAGGCGGGGTGAGCAGTTCTTC. Translation: CSAKPRRGEQFF.

This clonotype was recorded a few times. This beta chain is an unintended read in a library built for alpha chains; its size means little. The V and J genes are TRBV6-1 and TRBJ1-1; 9 nucleotides align to TRBD1. This CDR3 is built from 16 residues. Trimming at V came to 6 bases and at J to 8 bases, leaving 16 bases not matched to a gene. Germline lookup yields CDR1 MNHNS and CDR2 SASEGT. CDR3 coding DNA: TGTGCCAGCAGCGGCGTGCCCCGGACAGGGGAGCGGGAAGCTTTCTTT. It translates to CASSGVPRTGEREAFF.

This clonotype is classed as medium-sized. This beta chain is an off-target read within a library intended for alpha chains, so its frequency means little. This chain joins TRBV9 and TRBJ2-3; D might be TRBD2 (6 bases). This CDR3 has 16 residues. Germline V gene sequence: CDR1 SGDLS, CDR2 YYNGEE. Trimming cost V 0 bases and J 3 bases, with 14 bases left between them. Here the CDR3 DNA reads TGTGCCAGCAGCGTAGAGGCGGAGGGATGGACAGATACGCAGTATTTT. It yields the protein CASSVEAEGWTDTQYF.

As for this clonotype: Little can be read into the size of this beta chain, an off-target read in a library designed for alpha chains. The rearrangement links TRBV5-4 to TRBJ1-4; the D gene is possibly TRBD1 (5 bases). Germline values: CDR1 SGHNT, CDR2 YYREEE (reference sequence). This CDR3 region has 14 residues. V lost 9 bases to trimming and J lost 3 bases, with 15 bases between them. The DNA of the CDR3 is TGTGCCACATCTGACGGGACGGCTAATGAAAAACTGTTTTTT. This sequence encodes CATSDGTANEKLFF.

As regards this clonotype: A library prepared for alpha chains yielded this beta chain as an off-target read; its size is of little meaning. The rearrangement links TRBV7-9 to TRBJ1-6; 7 nucleotides align to TRBD1. Germline V gene sequence: CDR1 SEHNR, CDR2 FQNEAQ (reference sequence). The CDR3 consists of 14 residues. The ends lost 5 bases at V and 7 bases at J; junction bases unmatched: 5. As DNA, the CDR3 is TGTGCCAGCAGCCAGACAGGGAACAATTCACCCCTCCACTTT. This encodes CASSQTGNNSPLHF.

This clonotype is medium-sized (0.01 to 0.1%) in the sample. A library made for alpha chains picked up this beta chain off target, so its size means little. This chain joins TRBV28 and TRBJ2-1; D is possibly TRBD2 (5 bases). Trimming removed 5 bases at V and 6 bases at J, with 11 bases between. In germline, CDR1 is MDHEN, CDR2 SYDVKM. The CDR3 sequence is 13 residues long. In DNA, the CDR3 is TGTGCCAGCAGTACCGGACTGACCAATGAGCAGTTCTTC. This gives the protein CASSTGLTNEQFF.

By sample share, this clonotype is medium-sized. Being off target in a library aimed at alpha chains, this beta chain has a size of little meaning. This sequence joins TRBV2 and TRBJ1-1; D perhaps matches TRBD1 (6 bases). The germline V and J ends were trimmed by 4 bases and 3 bases, with 18 bases remaining between them. This CDR3 spans 16 amino acids. The germline V gene encodes CDR1 SNHLY and CDR2 FYNNEI. The chain's CDR3 is CASSATGRVVDTEAFF. In DNA form, the CDR3 reads TGTGCCAGCAGTGCTACAGGGCGGGTGGTCGACACTGAAGCTTTCTTT.

The table lists this clonotype with many counts. Found in a library prepared for alpha chains, this beta chain is an off-target read, and its abundance has little meaning. The rearrangement links TRBV28 to TRBJ2-5; D uncertain. The CDR3 is made up of 14 amino acids. Trimming shortened V by 5 bases and J by 1 base, and 11 bases separated the two germline ends. Germline V gives CDR1 MDHEN, CDR2 SYDVKM. The CDR3 DNA is TGTGCCAGCAGTCAAGCAGACTTCCAAGAGACCCAGTACTTC. Translation gives CASSQADFQETQYF.

Ten or more counts support this clonotype. This beta chain is an unintended read in a library built for alpha chains; its size means little. This chain joins TRBV11-2 and TRBJ1-2; 9 nucleotides align to TRBD1. The CDR3 runs 14 residues. Trimming at V came to 5 bases and at J to 4 bases, leaving 5 bases not matched to a gene. Germline assignment: CDR1 SGHAT and CDR2 FQNNGV. The CDR3 spells CASSPTGGFYGYTF. CDR3 bases: TGTGCCAGCAGCCCAACAGGGGGCTTCTATGGCTACACCTTC. Filled out from reference TRBV11-2 and TRBJ1-2, the complete variable domain reads EAGVAQSPRYKIIEKRQSVAFWCNPISGHATLYWYQQILGQGPKLLIQFQNNGVVDDSQLPKDRFSAERLKGVDSTLKIQPAKLEDSAVYLCASSPTGGFYGYTFGSGTRLTVV.

Only a few counts were recorded for this clonotype. This beta chain came through as a stray read in a library set up for alpha chains, and its size says little. The chain combines TRBV9 with TRBJ1-1; D possibly corresponds to TRBD1 (6 bases). This CDR3 region has 14 residues. V dropped 3 bases and J dropped 6 bases, with 15 bases sitting between them. Per germline, CDR1 SGDLS and CDR2 YYNGEE. CDR3 bases: TGTGCCAGCAGCGCCAGACAGGATAAGGCTGAAGCTTTCTTT. It translates to CASSARQDKAEAFF.

This clonotype was counted many times. The library was designed around alpha chains, so this beta chain is a stray read whose abundance carries little weight. The chain joins TRBV20-1 to TRBJ1-2; 8 bases line up with TRBD1. The V gene end was trimmed by 4 bases and the J gene end by 6 bases; junction bases not matched to a gene: 7. Germline V CDR1 and CDR2: DFQATT, SNEGSKA (reference sequence). CDR3 length: 13 residues. The CDR3 DNA is TGCAGTGCTATCTTAGGACAGGGAAATGGCTACACCTTC. Translated: CSAILGQGNGYTF.